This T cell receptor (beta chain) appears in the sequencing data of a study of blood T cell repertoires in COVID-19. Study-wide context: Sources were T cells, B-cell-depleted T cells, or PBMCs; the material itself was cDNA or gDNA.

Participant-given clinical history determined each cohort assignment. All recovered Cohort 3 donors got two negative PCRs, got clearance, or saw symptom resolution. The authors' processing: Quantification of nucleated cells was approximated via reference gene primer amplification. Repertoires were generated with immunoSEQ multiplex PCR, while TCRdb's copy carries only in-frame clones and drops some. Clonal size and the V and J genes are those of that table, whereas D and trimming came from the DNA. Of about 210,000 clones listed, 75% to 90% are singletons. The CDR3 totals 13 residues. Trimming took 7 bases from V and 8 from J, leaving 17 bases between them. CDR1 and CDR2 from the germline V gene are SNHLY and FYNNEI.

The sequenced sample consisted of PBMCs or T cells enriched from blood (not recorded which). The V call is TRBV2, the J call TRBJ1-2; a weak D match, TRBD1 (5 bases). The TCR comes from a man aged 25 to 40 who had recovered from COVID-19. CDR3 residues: CASMLRQIGGYTF. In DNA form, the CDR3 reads TGTGCCAGCATGCTCAGACAGATTGGCGGCTACACCTTC.